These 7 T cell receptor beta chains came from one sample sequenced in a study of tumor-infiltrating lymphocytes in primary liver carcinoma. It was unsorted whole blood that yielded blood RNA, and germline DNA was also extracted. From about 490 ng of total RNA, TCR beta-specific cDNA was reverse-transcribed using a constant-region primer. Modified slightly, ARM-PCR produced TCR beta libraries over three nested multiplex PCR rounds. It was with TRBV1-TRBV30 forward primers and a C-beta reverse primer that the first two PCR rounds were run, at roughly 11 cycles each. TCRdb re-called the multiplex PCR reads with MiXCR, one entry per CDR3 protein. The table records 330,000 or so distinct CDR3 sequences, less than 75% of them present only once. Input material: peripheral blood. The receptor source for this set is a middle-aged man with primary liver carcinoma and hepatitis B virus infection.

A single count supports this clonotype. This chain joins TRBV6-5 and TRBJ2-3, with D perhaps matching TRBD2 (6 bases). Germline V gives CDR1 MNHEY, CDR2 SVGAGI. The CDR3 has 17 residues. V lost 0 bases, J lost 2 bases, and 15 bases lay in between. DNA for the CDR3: TGTGCCAGCAGTTACTCGCCCACTAGCAACCTCACAGATACGCAGTATTTT. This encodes CASSYSPTSNLTDTQYF.

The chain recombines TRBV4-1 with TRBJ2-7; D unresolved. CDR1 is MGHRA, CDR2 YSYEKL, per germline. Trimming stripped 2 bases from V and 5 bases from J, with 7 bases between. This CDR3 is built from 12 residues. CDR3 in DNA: TGCGCCAGCAGCCAACCCTTCGACGAGCAGTACTTC. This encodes CASSQPFDEQYF.

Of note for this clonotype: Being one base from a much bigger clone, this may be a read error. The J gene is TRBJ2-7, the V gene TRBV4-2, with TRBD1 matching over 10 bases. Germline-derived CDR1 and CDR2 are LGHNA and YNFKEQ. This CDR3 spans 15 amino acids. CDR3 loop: CASGQDPGQGSVQYF. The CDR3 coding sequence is TGTGCCAGCGGCCAAGATCCGGGACAGGGGTCCGTGCAGTACTTC.

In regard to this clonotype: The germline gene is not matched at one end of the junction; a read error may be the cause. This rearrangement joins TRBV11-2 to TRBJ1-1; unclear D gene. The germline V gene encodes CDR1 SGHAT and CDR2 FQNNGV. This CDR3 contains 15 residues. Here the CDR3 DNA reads TGTGCCGGCAGCTTACCGAGGGCAGCCCTTGTTTTAGCTTTCTTT. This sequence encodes CAGSLPRAALVLAFF.

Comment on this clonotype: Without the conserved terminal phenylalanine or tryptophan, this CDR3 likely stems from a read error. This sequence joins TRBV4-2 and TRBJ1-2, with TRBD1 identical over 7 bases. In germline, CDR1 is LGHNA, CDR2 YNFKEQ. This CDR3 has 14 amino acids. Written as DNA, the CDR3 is TGTGCCAACAGCCAAAAACTGGGACAGCGTGGCTACACCATC. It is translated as CANSQKLGQRGYTI.

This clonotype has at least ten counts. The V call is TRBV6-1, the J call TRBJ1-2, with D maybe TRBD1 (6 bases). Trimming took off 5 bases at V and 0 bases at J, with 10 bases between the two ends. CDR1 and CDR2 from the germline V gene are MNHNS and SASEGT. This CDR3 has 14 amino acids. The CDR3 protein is CASSWDTTNYGYTF. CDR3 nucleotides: TGTGCCAGCAGTTGGGACACAACTAACTATGGCTACACCTTC.

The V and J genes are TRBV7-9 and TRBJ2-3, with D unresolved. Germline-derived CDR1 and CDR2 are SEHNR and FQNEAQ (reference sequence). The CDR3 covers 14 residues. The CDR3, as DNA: TGTGCAACCCTACCAAACGCCTACACAGATACGCAGTATTTT. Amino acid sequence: CATLPNAYTDTQYF.